One and the same sample provided the 21 T cell receptor beta chains below, sequenced in a study of tumor-infiltrating lymphocytes in oesophageal squamous cell carcinoma. A single record per CDR3 protein comes from TCRdb applying MiXCR to the PCR reads. The sample records 15,000 to 17,000 distinct CDR3 sequences, about 50% being singletons. Material: esophageal tumor tissue. These TCRs come from a female donor with esophageal squamous cell carcinoma.

The chain has TRBV7-2 and TRBJ2-7; D is ambiguous. Matching the DNA end better, TRBJ2-1 makes the J call doubtful. Germline V gene data show CDR1 as SGHTA and CDR2 as FQGNSA. The CDR3 contains 17 residues. Written as DNA, the CDR3 is TGTGCCAGCAGCTTAGCGCTTATGGGCCTGAGCTCCTACGAGCAGTTCTTC. This translates into CASSLALMGLSSYEQFF.

Ten or more counts support this clonotype. The conserved phenylalanine or tryptophan normally closing the CDR3 is absent here, so this likely arose from a read error. The DNA is left out, because the CDR3 cannot be placed on it with certainty; the CDR3 is given as TCRdb lists it. CDR3 amino acids: CASSPRSDGYTFGS. The rearrangement joins TRBV7-2 to TRBJ2-1. Including both end residues, the CDR3 is 14 amino acids long. Looked up from germline, CDR1 is SGHTA and CDR2 is FQGNSA.

This clonotype turned up a few times. A much bigger clone sits one base away, suggesting this may be a read error. The chain has TRBV12-3 or TRBV12-4 and TRBJ2-4; D uncertain. This CDR3 comprises 11 residues. Trimming took 7 bases from V and 13 from J, leaving 14 bases between them. The CDR3 spells CASTRNNEQYF. CDR3 in DNA: TGTGCCAGCACCAGGAACAATGAGCAGTACTTC.

The chain is built from TRBV12-3 or TRBV12-4 and TRBJ2-4; 7 bases align to TRBD1. V dropped 6 bases and J dropped 13; count of bases not matched to a gene: 12. The CDR3 has 13 residues. CDR3 protein: CASSLWDRDDQYF. CDR3 nucleotides: TGTGCCAGCAGCCTTTGGGACAGAGACGACCAGTACTTC.

The genes are TRBV4-3 and TRBJ2-3, with TRBD2 as a possible D gene (5 bases). TRBJ2-5 matches the DNA end more closely, so the J call is doubtful. The CDR3 loop spans 15 amino acids. Germline CDR1 LGHNA, CDR2 YSLEER. This CDR3 reads CASSQELARVETQYF. In nucleotides, the CDR3 is TGCGCCAGCAGCCAAGAATTAGCGAGGGTGGAGACCCAGTACTTC.

The chain employs TRBV4-1 and TRBJ1-5; D gene ambiguous. The germline V gene has CDR1 MGHRA and CDR2 YSYEKL. The CDR3 runs 17 residues. Deletions cut 0 bases from V and 3 bases from J, with 15 bases between. In nucleotides, the CDR3 is TGCGCCAGCAGCCAAGATGCAGGTCAGAATTACAATCAGCCCCAGCATTTT. As protein: CASSQDAGQNYNQPQHF.

The chain links TRBV2 to TRBJ2-7; tentative D call: TRBD2 (5 bases). The V and J ends lost 6 bases and 2 bases respectively, with 14 bases between them. The CDR3 totals 14 residues. Per germline, CDR1 SNHLY and CDR2 FYNNEI. CDR3 residues: CASREIGSAYEQYF. In DNA form, the CDR3 reads TGTGCCAGCAGAGAAATAGGGAGCGCCTACGAGCAGTACTTC.

Details on this clonotype: The CDR3 does not end in the conserved phenylalanine or tryptophan, so this is likely a read error. The DNA is omitted, as the CDR3 cannot be located on it reliably, and the CDR3 follows TCRdb's listing. The rearrangement links TRBV7-6 to TRBJ2-3; TRBD1 is taken as the D call from the table, unchecked against the DNA. The CDR3 spans 15 residues, counting both ends. Germline lookup yields CDR1 SGHVS and CDR2 FNYEAQ. CDR3 sequence reads: CASGQGGNYGYTFGP.

This clonotype qualifies as medium-sized. CDR3 nucleotide sequence: TGTGCCAGCAGTTACTCGAACCGGGGTGAGCAGTTCTTC. Amino acids: CASSYSNRGEQFF. The chain has TRBV6-6 and TRBJ2-1; tentative D call: TRBD2 (5 bases). Trimming took 0 bases from V and 9 from J, leaving 9 bases between them. The germline gives CDR1 MNHNY, CDR2 SVGAGI (reference sequence). The CDR3 loop spans 13 amino acids.

V and J are TRBV7-6 and TRBJ2-1; 9 positions match TRBD2. The end of the DNA aligns better with TRBJ2-7, so the J call may be wrong. Per the germline V gene, CDR1 is SGHVS and CDR2 is FNYEAQ. The length of the CDR3 is 17 residues. CDR3 in amino acids: CASSSSLAGDAYNEQYF. The CDR3 region has the DNA TGTGCCAGCAGCTCCTCATTAGCGGGAGATGCCTACAATGAGCAGTACTTC.

The chain uses TRBV28 and TRBJ2-1, with no clear D. The CDR3 runs to 14 residues. V was shortened by 7 bases and J by 8 bases, with 18 bases between the two germline ends. Germline lookup yields CDR1 MDHEN and CDR2 SYDVKM. CDR3 region: CASIPAFPNHEQFF. CDR3 bases: TGTGCCAGCATCCCTGCATTTCCCAACCATGAGCAGTTCTTC.

This sequence joins TRBV11-1 and TRBJ2-7; TRBD1 matches at 8 bases. Matching the DNA end better, TRBJ2-5 makes the J call doubtful. Germline V gene lookup returns CDR1 SGHAT and CDR2 FQDESV (reference sequence). The CDR3 contains 16 residues. In DNA form, the CDR3 reads TGTGCCAGCAGCTTAGAGGGCAGGGGGCTTTTGGAGACCCAGTACTTC. It encodes CASSLEGRGLLETQYF.

This sequence joins TRBV7-3 and TRBJ2-1; D is ambiguous. The CDR3 contains 13 residues. CDR1 and CDR2 from the germline V gene are SGHTA and FQGTGA. With 3 bases removed from V and 0 bases from J, the gap between germline ends came to 3 bases. In DNA, the CDR3 is TGTGCCAGCAGCTTGGGCTCCTACAATGAGCAGTTCTTC. It yields the protein CASSLGSYNEQFF. Together with reference TRBV7-3 and TRBJ2-1, the CDR3 gives the full variable domain: GAGVSQTPSNKVTEKGKYVELRCDPISGHTALYWYRQSLGQGPEFLIYFQGTGAADDSGLPNDRFFAVRPEGSVSTLKIQRTERGDSAVYLCASSLGSYNEQFFGPGTRLTVL.

The chain carries TRBV28 and TRBJ2-6; perhaps TRBD2 as D (5 bases). The J call may be mistaken, given a closer DNA end match to TRBJ2-7. The CDR3 runs 13 residues. Germline V gives CDR1 MDHEN, CDR2 SYDVKM. The CDR3 loop is CASRPGLVNEQYF. CDR3 DNA: TGTGCCAGCAGACCCGGACTGGTAAATGAGCAGTACTTC.

The chain joins TRBV28 to TRBJ1-4, with 10 positions matching TRBD1. Germline V lookup: CDR1 MDHEN, CDR2 SYDVKM. Trimming at V came to 8 bases and at J to 8 bases, leaving 14 bases not matched to a gene. This CDR3 contains 16 residues. CDR3 region: CASRGGTGDFQEKLFF. The CDR3 region has the DNA TGTGCCAGCCGAGGAGGGACAGGGGATTTTCAAGAAAAACTGTTTTTT.

This clonotype appeared many times. CDR3 in amino acids: CASSLDGRVPNIQYF. For the CDR3, the DNA is TGCGCCAGCAGCTTGGATGGTCGGGTACCAAACATTCAGTACTTC. The rearrangement joins TRBV5-1 to TRBJ2-4, with D uncertain. The CDR3 is made up of 15 amino acids. V was cut by 0 bases and J by 6 bases, with 13 bases left in between. CDR1 SGHRS and CDR2 YFSETQ come from the germline V gene.

This clonotype was counted ten times or more. The genes are TRBV12-3 or TRBV12-4 and TRBJ2-5; D may be TRBD1 (5 bases). Trimming removed 7 bases at V and 2 bases at J, with 14 bases between. The CDR3 runs 14 residues. CDR3 in amino acids: CASTGSSDQETQYF. DNA for the CDR3: TGTGCCAGCACAGGGTCCTCAGATCAAGAGACCCAGTACTTC.

J is TRBJ2-3 and V is TRBV7-6, with 11 bases that match TRBD2. Trimming removed 4 bases from V and 4 bases from J; junction bases left unmatched: 13. The germline CDR1 and CDR2 sequences are SGHVS and FNYEAQ. This CDR3 has 18 residues. DNA for the CDR3: TGTGCCAGCAGCTCCCCTGGGGCCCTAGCGGGAGGTGCAGATACGCAGTATTTT. This translates into CASSSPGALAGGADTQYF.

For this clonotype: The CDR3 carries no conserved terminal phenylalanine or tryptophan, so it likely arises from a read error. Because the CDR3's place on the DNA is in doubt, the DNA is left out and the CDR3 is given as listed by TCRdb. The V gene is TRBV6-1, the J gene TRBJ2-5; TRBD1 was called by the table and not checked on the DNA. 15 amino acids form the CDR3, both terminal residues included. Germline CDR1 and CDR2: MNHNS and SASEGT. The CDR3 spells CASSPRQGDGYTFGS.

This clonotype was counted a few times. V usage is TRBV7-6 and J usage is TRBJ2-5; D is unresolved. CDR1 is SGHVS and CDR2 is FNYEAQ in the germline V gene. The CDR3 contains 13 residues. Trimming cost V 1 base and J 5 bases, with 8 bases left between them. In DNA form, the CDR3 reads TGTGCCAGCAGCTTAGGCCCGGATGAGACCCAGTACTTC. Its translation is CASSLGPDETQYF.

This chain links TRBV11-2 with TRBJ2-5; D is perhaps TRBD1 (5 bases). Near its end, the DNA agrees better with TRBJ2-1, so the J call may be wrong. Germline loops: CDR1 SGHAT, CDR2 FQNNGV. The CDR3 runs 16 residues. The CDR3 loop is CASSLDRVLDYNEQFF. The CDR3 DNA reads as TGTGCCAGCAGCTTAGACAGGGTTTTGGACTACAATGAGCAGTTCTTC.